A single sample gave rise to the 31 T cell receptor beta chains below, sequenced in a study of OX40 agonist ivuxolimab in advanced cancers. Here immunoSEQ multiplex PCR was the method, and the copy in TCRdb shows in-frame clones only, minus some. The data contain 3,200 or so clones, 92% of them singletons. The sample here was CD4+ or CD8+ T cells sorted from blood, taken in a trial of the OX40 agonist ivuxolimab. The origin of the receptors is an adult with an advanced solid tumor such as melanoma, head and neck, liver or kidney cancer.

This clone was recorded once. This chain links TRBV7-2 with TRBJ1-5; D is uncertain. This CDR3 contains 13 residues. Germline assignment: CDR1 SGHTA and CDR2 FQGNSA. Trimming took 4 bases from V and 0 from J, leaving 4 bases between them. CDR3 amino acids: CASSSYSNQPQHF. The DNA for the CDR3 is TGTGCCAGCAGCTCCTATAGCAATCAGCCCCAGCATTTT.

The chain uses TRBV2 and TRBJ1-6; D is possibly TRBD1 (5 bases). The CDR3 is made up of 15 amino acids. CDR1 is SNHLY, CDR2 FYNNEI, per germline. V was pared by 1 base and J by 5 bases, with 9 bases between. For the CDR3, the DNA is TGTGCCAGCAGTGAAGGCAGGGCGGATAATTCACCCCTCCACTTT. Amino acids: CASSEGRADNSPLHF.

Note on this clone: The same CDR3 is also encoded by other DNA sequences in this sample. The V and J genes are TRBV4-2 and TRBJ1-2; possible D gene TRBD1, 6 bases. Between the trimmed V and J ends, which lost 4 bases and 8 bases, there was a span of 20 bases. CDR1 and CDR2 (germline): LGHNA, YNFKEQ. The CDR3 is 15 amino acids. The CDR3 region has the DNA TGTGCCAGCAGCCCCCCAGGACAGTCAGTAAGGGGCTACACCTTC. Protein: CASSPPGQSVRGYTF.

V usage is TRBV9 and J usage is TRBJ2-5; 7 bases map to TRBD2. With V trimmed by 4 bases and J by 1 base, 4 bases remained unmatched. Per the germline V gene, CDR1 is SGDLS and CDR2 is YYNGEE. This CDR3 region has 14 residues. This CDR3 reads CASSRGESQETQYF. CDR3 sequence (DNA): TGTGCCAGCAGCCGGGGGGAGTCCCAAGAGACCCAGTACTTC.

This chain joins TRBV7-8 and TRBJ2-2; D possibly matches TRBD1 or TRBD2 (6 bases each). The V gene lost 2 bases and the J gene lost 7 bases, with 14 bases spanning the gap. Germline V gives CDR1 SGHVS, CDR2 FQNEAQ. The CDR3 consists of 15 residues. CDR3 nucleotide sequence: TGTGCCAGCAGCTTACGGGGGCTAAGTCACGGGGAGCTGTTTTTT. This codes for CASSLRGLSHGELFF.

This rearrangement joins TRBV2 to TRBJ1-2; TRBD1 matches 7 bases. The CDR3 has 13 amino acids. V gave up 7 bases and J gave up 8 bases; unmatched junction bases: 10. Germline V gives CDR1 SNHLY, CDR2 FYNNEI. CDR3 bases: TGTGCCAGCAATCCGACAGGGTTACGGGGCTACACCTTC. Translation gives CASNPTGLRGYTF. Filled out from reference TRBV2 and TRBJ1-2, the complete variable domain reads EPEVTQTPSHQVTQMGQEVILRCVPISNHLYFYWYRQILGQKVEFLVSFYNNEISEKSEIFDDQFSVERPDGSNFTLKIRSTKLEDSAMYFCASNPTGLRGYTFGSGTRLTVV.

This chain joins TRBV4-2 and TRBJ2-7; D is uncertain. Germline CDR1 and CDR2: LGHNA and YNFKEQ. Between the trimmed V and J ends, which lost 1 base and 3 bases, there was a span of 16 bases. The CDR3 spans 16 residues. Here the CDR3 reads CASSQGVLGGYYEQYF. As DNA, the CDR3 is TGTGCCAGCAGCCAAGGTGTCTTAGGTGGGTACTACGAGCAGTACTTC.

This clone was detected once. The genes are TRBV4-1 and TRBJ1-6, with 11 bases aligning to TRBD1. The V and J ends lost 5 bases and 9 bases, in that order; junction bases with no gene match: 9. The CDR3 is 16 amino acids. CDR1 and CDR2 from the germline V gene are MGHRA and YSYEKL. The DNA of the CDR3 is TGCGCCAGCAGCAACTCCGGGACAGGGGGAATTTCACCCCTCCACTTT. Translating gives CASSNSGTGGISPLHF.

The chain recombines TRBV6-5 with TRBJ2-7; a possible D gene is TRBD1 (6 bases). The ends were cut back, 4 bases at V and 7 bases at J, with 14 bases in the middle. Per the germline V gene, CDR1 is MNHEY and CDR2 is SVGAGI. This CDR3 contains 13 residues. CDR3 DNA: TGTGCCAGCAGTTGGGCAGGGGTGGAGGAGCAGTACTTC. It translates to CASSWAGVEEQYF.

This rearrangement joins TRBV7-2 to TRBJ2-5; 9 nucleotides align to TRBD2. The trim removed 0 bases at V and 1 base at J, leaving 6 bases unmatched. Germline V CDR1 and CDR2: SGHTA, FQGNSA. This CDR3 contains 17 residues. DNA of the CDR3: TGTGCCAGCAGCTTAGCTCCGGCGGGGGGGCCCCAAGAGACCCAGTACTTC. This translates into CASSLAPAGGPQETQYF.

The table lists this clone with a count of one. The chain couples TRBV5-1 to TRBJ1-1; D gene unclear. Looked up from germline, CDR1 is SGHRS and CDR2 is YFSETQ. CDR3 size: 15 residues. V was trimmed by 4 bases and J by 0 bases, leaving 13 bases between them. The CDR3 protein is CASSLLAEMNTEAFF. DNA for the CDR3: TGCGCCAGCAGCCTCCTGGCGGAGATGAACACTGAAGCTTTCTTT.

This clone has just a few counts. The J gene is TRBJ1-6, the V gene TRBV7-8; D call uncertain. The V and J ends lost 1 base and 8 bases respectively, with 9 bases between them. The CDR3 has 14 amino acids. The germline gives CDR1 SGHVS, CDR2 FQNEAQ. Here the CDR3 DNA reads TGTGCCAGCAGCTTAGTGGCTGGGGATTCACCCCTCCACTTT. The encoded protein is CASSLVAGDSPLHF.

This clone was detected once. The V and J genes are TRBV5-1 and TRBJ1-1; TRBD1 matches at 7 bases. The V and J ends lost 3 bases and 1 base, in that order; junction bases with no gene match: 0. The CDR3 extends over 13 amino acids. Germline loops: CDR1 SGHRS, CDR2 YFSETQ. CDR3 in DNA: TGCGCCAGCAGCTGGGACAGGAACACTGAAGCTTTCTTT. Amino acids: CASSWDRNTEAFF.

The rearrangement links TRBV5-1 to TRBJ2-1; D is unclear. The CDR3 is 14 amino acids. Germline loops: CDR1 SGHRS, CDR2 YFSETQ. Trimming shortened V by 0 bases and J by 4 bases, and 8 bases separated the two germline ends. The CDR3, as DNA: TGCGCCAGCAGCTTGGAAAATGGATACAATGAGCAGTTCTTC. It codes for CASSLENGYNEQFF.

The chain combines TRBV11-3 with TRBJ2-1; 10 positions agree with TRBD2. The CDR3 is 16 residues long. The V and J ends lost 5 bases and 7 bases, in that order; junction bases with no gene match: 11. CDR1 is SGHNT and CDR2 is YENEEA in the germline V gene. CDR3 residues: CASSPTSGGAGNEQFF. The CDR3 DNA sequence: TGTGCCAGCAGCCCAACGAGCGGGGGGGCGGGGAATGAGCAGTTCTTC. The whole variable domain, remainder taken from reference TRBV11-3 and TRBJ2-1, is EAGVVQSPRYKIIEKKQPVAFWCNPISGHNTLYWYLQNLGQGPELLIRYENEEAVDDSQLPKDRFSAERLKGVDSTLKIQPAELGDSAVYLCASSPTSGGAGNEQFFGPGTRLTVL.

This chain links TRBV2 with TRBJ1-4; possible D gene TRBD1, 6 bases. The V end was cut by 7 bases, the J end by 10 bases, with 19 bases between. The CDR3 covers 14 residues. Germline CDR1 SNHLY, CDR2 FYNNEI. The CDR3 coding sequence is TGTGCCAGCACTCCGTCGGCCAACAGGGTAAAACTGTTTTTT. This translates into CASTPSANRVKLFF.

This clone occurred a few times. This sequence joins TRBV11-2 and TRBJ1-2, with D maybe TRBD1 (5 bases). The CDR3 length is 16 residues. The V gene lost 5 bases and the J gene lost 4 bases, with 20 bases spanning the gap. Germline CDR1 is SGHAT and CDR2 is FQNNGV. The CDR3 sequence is CASSRGTVFDPYGYTF. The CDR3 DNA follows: TGTGCCAGCAGCCGTGGGACCGTATTTGACCCCTATGGCTACACCTTC.

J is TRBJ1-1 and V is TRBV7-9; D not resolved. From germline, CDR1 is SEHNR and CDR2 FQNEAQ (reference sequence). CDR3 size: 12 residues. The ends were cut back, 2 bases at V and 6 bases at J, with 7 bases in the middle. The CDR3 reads CASSLSLSEAFF. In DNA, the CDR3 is TGTGCCAGCAGCTTAAGTTTGTCTGAAGCTTTCTTT.

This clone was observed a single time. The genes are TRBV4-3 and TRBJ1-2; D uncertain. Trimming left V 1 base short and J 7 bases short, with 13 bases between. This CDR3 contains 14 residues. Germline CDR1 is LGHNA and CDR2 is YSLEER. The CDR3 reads CASSQAAESSGYTF. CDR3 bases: TGCGCCAGCAGCCAAGCCGCGGAATCCTCTGGCTACACCTTC.

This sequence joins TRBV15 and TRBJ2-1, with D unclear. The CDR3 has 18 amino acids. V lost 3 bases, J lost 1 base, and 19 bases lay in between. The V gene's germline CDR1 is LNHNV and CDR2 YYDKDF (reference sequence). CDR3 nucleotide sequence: TGTGCCACCAGCAGGGATCTACTGGGGTGGGGATCCTACAATGAGCAGTTCTTC. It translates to CATSRDLLGWGSYNEQFF.

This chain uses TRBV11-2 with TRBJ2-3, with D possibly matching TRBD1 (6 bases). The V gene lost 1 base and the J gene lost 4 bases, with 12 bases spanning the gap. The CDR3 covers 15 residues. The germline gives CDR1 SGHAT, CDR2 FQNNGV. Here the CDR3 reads CASSLVTGPPDTQYF. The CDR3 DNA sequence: TGTGCCAGCAGCTTAGTGACAGGCCCCCCAGATACGCAGTATTTT.

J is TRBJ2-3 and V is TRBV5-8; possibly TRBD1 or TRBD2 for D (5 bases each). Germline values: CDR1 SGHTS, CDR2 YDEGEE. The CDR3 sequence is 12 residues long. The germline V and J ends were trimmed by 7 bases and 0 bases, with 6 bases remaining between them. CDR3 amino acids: CASEGSTDTQYF. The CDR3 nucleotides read TGTGCCAGCGAGGGGAGCACAGATACGCAGTATTTT.

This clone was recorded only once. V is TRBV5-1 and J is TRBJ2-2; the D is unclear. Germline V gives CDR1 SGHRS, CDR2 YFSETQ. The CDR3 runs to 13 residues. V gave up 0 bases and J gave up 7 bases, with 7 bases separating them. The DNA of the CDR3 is TGCGCCAGCAGCTTGGCCAAGATCGGGGAGCTGTTTTTT. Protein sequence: CASSLAKIGELFF.

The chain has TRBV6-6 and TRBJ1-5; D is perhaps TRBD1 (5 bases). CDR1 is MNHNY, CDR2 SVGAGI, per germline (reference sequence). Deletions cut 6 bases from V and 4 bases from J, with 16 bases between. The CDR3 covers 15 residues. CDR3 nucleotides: TGTGCCAGCAGCCCACGACAGAATAGTAATCAGCCCCAGCATTTT. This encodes CASSPRQNSNQPQHF.

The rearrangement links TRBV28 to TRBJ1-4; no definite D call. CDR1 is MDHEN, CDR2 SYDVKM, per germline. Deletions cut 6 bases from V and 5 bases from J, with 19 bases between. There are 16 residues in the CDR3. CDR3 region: CASSTPGLGENEKLFF. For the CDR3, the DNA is TGTGCCAGCAGCACCCCTGGTCTTGGTGAAAATGAAAAACTGTTTTTT. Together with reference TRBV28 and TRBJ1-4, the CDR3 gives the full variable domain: DVKVTQSSRYLVKRTGEKVFLECVQDMDHENMFWYRQDPGLGLRLIYFSYDVKMKEKGDIPEGYSVSREKKERFSLILESASTNQTSMYLCASSTPGLGENEKLFFGSGTQLSVL.

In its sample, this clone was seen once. The CDR3 reads CASAKAGAQYSPGELFF. In DNA, the CDR3 is TGTGCCAGCGCCAAAGCGGGGGCCCAGTATTCTCCCGGGGAGCTGTTTTTT. The chain links TRBV2 to TRBJ2-2; TRBD2 agrees at 8 bases. The CDR3 is made up of 17 amino acids. Germline V gene lookup returns CDR1 SNHLY and CDR2 FYNNEI. After removal of 8 bases from V and 6 bases from J, the junction contained 17 bases not matched to a gene. The full variable domain, in which reference TRBV2 and TRBJ2-2 provide the parts outside the CDR3, is EPEVTQTPSHQVTQMGQEVILRCVPISNHLYFYWYRQILGQKVEFLVSFYNNEISEKSEIFDDQFSVERPDGSNFTLKIRSTKLEDSAMYFCASAKAGAQYSPGELFFGEGSRLTVL.

The CDR3 loop reads CASSNQGFTEAFF. Written as DNA, the CDR3 is TGTGCCAGCAGCAATCAGGGTTTCACTGAAGCTTTCTTT. The V call is TRBV9, the J call TRBJ1-1; a weak D match, TRBD1 (5 bases). This CDR3 spans 13 amino acids. Trimming shortened V by 4 bases and J by 4 bases, and 11 bases separated the two germline ends. Germline CDR1 SGDLS, CDR2 YYNGEE.

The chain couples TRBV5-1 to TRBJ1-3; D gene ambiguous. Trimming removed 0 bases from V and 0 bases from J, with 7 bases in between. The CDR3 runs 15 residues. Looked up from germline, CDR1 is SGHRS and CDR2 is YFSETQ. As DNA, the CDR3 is TGCGCCAGCAGCTTGGCGTCAGCCTCTGGAAACACCATATATTTT. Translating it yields CASSLASASGNTIYF.

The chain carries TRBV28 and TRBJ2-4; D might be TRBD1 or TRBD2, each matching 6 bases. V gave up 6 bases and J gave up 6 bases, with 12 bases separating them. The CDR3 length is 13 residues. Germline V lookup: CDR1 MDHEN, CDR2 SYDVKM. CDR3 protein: CASSPGGGNIQYF. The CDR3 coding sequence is TGTGCCAGCAGCCCCGGGGGCGGAAACATTCAGTACTTC.

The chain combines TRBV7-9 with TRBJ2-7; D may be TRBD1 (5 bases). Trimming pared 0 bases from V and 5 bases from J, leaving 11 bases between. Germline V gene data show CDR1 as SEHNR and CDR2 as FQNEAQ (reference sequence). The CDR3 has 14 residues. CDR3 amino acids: CASSLAGAGDEQYF. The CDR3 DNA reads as TGTGCCAGCAGCTTAGCAGGGGCTGGGGACGAGCAGTACTTC. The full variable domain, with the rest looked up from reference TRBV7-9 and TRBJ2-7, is DTGVSQNPRHKITKRGQNVTFRCDPISEHNRLYWYRQTLGQGPEFLTYFQNEAQLEKSRLLSDRFSAERPKGSFSTLEIQRTEQGDSAMYLCASSLAGAGDEQYFGPGTRLTVT.

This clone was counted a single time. The CDR3 spells CASSGQGVTDTQYF. The CDR3 nucleotides are TGTGCCAGCAGCGGACAGGGGGTCACAGATACGCAGTATTTT. V gene TRBV7-2 combines with J gene TRBJ2-3, with 10 bases matching TRBD1. The CDR3 extends over 14 amino acids. The germline V gene has CDR1 SGHTA and CDR2 FQGNSA. Losses at the gene ends were 5 bases for V and 2 bases for J; bases not matched to a gene: 1. The full variable domain, completed using reference TRBV7-2 and TRBJ2-3, is GAGVSQSPSNKVTEKGKDVELRCDPISGHTALYWYRQSLGQGLEFLIYFQGNSAPDKSGLPSDRFSAERTGGSVSTLTIQRTQQEDSAVYLCASSGQGVTDTQYFGPGTRLTVL.